Listed below are T cell receptor beta chains from one sample, sequenced in a study of identical twins. In TCRdb, the 5' RACE reads were re-called with MiXCR into one record per CDR3 protein. The repertoire holds just under 550,000 distinct CDR3 sequences, with about 16% as singletons. The sample also formed part of further work on yellow fever vaccine responses in identical twins.

Sequencing input: CD4+ T cells sorted from blood. The receptors shown here come from a woman between 18 and 29 years old in good health. Each CDR3 is given with its conserved first and last residue. Each record gives: V gene, D gene, clone size, J gene, CDR3 protein, CDR3 DNA. A D gene is named only where the DNA matches it firmly. Rows may omit the clone size; those that give it use once, few, many or a size class.

>TRBV27|NA|NA|TRBJ2-5
CASSSKDLLGETQYF
TGTGCCAGCAGTAGCAAGGATTTACTAGGGGAGACCCAGTACTTC
>TRBV5-1|NA|few|TRBJ1-2
CASSEGRNYGYTF
TGCGCCAGCAGCGAGGGACGGAACTATGGCTACACCTTC
>TRBV28|NA|few|TRBJ1-1
CASGGYGAGRLEAFF
TGTGCCAGCGGGGGCTACGGAGCTGGACGGCTTGAAGCTTTCTTT
>TRBV2|NA|few|TRBJ2-1
CALRGAEGNEQFF
TGTGCACTCCGGGGGGCAGAGGGCAATGAGCAGTTCTTC
>TRBV3-1|NA|NA|TRBJ2-5
CASSQDEGDQYF
TGTGCCAGCAGCCAAGACGAGGGAGACCAGTACTTC
>TRBV20-1|TRBD2|few|TRBJ2-4
CSARAGGAKNIQYF
TGCAGTGCTAGAGCGGGAGGCGCCAAAAACATTCAGTACTTC
>TRBV5-1|NA|few|TRBJ2-5
CASSLDSSKPGETQYF
TGCGCCAGCAGCTTGGATAGCAGTAAGCCGGGCGAGACCCAGTACTTC
>TRBV3-1|NA|few|TRBJ2-2
CASSQEFAGELFF
TGTGCCAGCAGCCAAGAGTTCGCCGGGGAGCTGTTTTTT
>TRBV10-1|NA|NA|TRBJ2-3
CASSEGPSVRTDTQYF
TGCGCCAGCAGTGAGGGGCCTAGCGTTCGCACAGATACGCAGTATTTT
>TRBV2|NA|NA|TRBJ2-1
CASRGVGGYPYNEQFF
TGTGCCAGCAGGGGGGTGGGGGGTTATCCCTACAATGAGCAGTTCTTC
>TRBV28|TRBD1|few|TRBJ1-2
CASRRPGQVDYGYTF
TGTGCCAGCAGGCGACCGGGACAGGTCGACTATGGCTACACCTTC
>TRBV4-1|TRBD2|NA|TRBJ2-1
CASSQPGGPGNEQFF
TGCGCCAGCAGCCAGCCGGGGGGGCCCGGGAATGAGCAGTTCTTC
>TRBV10-3|NA|NA|TRBJ2-6
CAISESNMGVSGANVLTF
TGTGCCATCAGTGAGTCGAACATGGGGGTCTCTGGGGCCAACGTCCTGACTTTC
>TRBV6-5|TRBD2|NA|TRBJ2-3
CASSSQREGLVRYF
TGTGCCAGCAGTTCTCAGCGGGAGGGTCTGGTCCGGTATTTT
>TRBV11-2|TRBD2|NA|TRBJ2-2
CASSLGGLAGADTGELFF
TGTGCCAGCAGCTTAGGGGGTCTAGCGGGAGCGGACACCGGGGAGCTGTTTTTT
>TRBV5-1|NA|NA|TRBJ1-1
CASREREAMNTEAFF
TGCGCCAGCAGAGAGAGGGAAGCTATGAACACTGAAGCTTTCTTT
>TRBV7-9|NA|NA|TRBJ2-1
CASSLLLPSEQFF
TGTGCCAGCAGCTTACTACTCCCCAGTGAGCAGTTCTTC
>TRBV3-1|NA|many|TRBJ1-2
CASSQTTGRSYTF
TGTGCCAGCAGCCAGACCACTGGACGAAGCTACACCTTC
>TRBV20-1|TRBD2|few|TRBJ2-3
CSARVVAGSTDTQYF
TGCAGTGCTAGAGTCGTAGCGGGGTCTACAGATACGCAGTATTTT
>TRBV12-3/TRBV12-4|TRBD1|NA|TRBJ2-1
CASSRRPPGQGGYNEQFF
TGTGCCAGCAGTCGACGACCTCCGGGACAGGGGGGCTACAATGAGCAGTTCTTC
>TRBV20-1|NA|few|TRBJ1-5
CSARWQGHQPQHF
TGCAGTGCTAGGTGGCAGGGGCACCAGCCCCAGCATTTT
>TRBV29-1|NA|few|TRBJ2-7
CSVVTMGYEQYF
TGCAGCGTTGTGACTATGGGCTACGAGCAGTACTTC
>TRBV29-1|NA|NA|TRBJ2-5
CSASGAGETQYF
TGCAGCGCCTCAGGGGCCGGGGAGACCCAGTACTTC
>TRBV5-1|NA|few|TRBJ2-5
CASSLERTVPQETQYF
TGCGCCAGCAGCTTGGAAAGGACAGTCCCCCAAGAGACCCAGTACTTC
>TRBV6-1|NA|few|TRBJ2-4
CASSRSEGNIQYF
TGTGCCAGCAGCCGTAGCGAGGGAAACATTCAGTACTTC
>TRBV5-1|NA|few|TRBJ2-1
CASSLGTAENNEQFF
TGCGCCAGCAGCTTGGGGACGGCAGAAAACAATGAGCAGTTCTTC
>TRBV5-6|NA|many|TRBJ2-1
CASSLDRYNEQFF
TGTGCCAGCAGCTTGGACAGATACAATGAGCAGTTCTTC
>TRBV20-1|TRBD2|NA|TRBJ2-1
CSARTWLAGDNEQFF
TGCAGTGCTAGGACGTGGCTAGCGGGGGACAATGAGCAGTTCTTC
>TRBV14|NA|few|TRBJ2-7
CASSQVASAYYEQYF
TGTGCCAGCAGCCAAGTTGCTAGCGCATATTACGAGCAGTACTTC
>TRBV12-3/TRBV12-4|TRBD1|few|TRBJ1-3
CASSFGTGGGNTIYF
TGTGCCAGCAGTTTTGGGACAGGGGGCGGAAACACCATATATTTT
>TRBV12-3/TRBV12-4|NA|few|TRBJ1-5
CASSRSNQPQHF
TGTGCCAGCAGCAGGAGCAATCAGCCCCAGCATTTT
>TRBV18|NA|NA|TRBJ1-2
CASSPPSDYGYTF
TGTGCCAGCTCACCACCGTCGGACTATGGCTACACCTTC
>TRBV5-1|NA|NA|TRBJ2-3
CASSGGRNKADTQYF
TGCGCCAGCAGCGGTGGGCGAAACAAGGCAGATACGCAGTATTTT
>TRBV10-3|TRBD2|NA|TRBJ2-4
CAISATSGGDIQYF
TGTGCCATCAGTGCAACTAGCGGGGGAGACATTCAGTACTTC
>TRBV7-9|NA|few|TRBJ2-1
CATTGEHNEQFF
TGTGCCACCACGGGGGAGCACAATGAGCAGTTCTTC
>TRBV5-1|NA|few|TRBJ2-1
CASSHSAPLEPSSYNEQFF
TGCGCCAGCAGCCACAGCGCGCCGTTGGAGCCGAGCTCCTACAATGAGCAGTTCTTC
>TRBV11-2|TRBD1|few|TRBJ2-7
CASSPGQGASYYEQYF
TGTGCCAGCAGCCCCGGACAGGGGGCATCTTACTACGAGCAGTACTTC
>TRBV5-1|NA|NA|TRBJ2-5
CASSPPAVRETQYF
TGCGCCAGCAGCCCCCCGGCTGTCCGAGAGACCCAGTACTTC
>TRBV15|NA|NA|TRBJ2-1
CATSRATERYNEQFF
TGTGCCACCAGCAGAGCAACGGAACGGTACAATGAGCAGTTCTTC
>TRBV20-1|NA|NA|TRBJ2-2
CSLGVQLTGELFF
TGCAGTCTCGGTGTACAATTAACCGGGGAGCTGTTTTTT
>TRBV7-8|TRBD1|NA|TRBJ2-2
CASSRTSRTGNTGELFF
TGTGCCAGCAGTCGAACGTCGAGGACAGGGAACACCGGGGAGCTGTTTTTT
>TRBV2|NA|NA|TRBJ2-3
CASHRLHTDTQYF
TGTGCCAGCCACAGGCTCCACACAGATACGCAGTATTTT
>TRBV6-5|NA|NA|TRBJ1-1
CASSYSAGTTTEAFF
TGTGCCAGCAGTTACTCGGCAGGGACGACGACTGAAGCTTTCTTT
>TRBV13|NA|NA|TRBJ1-1
CASSLTVNAEAFF
TGTGCCAGCAGCTTAACTGTCAATGCTGAAGCTTTCTTT
>TRBV4-2|TRBD2|NA|TRBJ2-3
CASSQVSGGAYITDTQYF
TGTGCCAGCAGCCAAGTTAGCGGGGGCGCGTATATCACAGATACGCAGTATTTT
>TRBV28|NA|few|TRBJ2-1
CASKGSAATKQFF
TGTGCCAGCAAGGGGTCAGCGGCTACGAAGCAGTTCTTC
>TRBV5-1|TRBD1|NA|TRBJ1-1
CASSLWDRDTEAFF
TGCGCCAGCAGCTTATGGGACAGGGACACTGAAGCTTTCTTT
>TRBV7-2|TRBD1|many|TRBJ1-5
CASSLGDRFNQPQHF
TGTGCCAGCAGCTTAGGGGACAGGTTCAATCAGCCCCAGCATTTT
>TRBV29-1|NA|NA|TRBJ2-3
CSVPLHVADTQYF
TGCAGCGTTCCACTTCACGTGGCGGATACGCAGTATTTT
>TRBV10-3|NA|few|TRBJ1-2
CAAGGYTF
TGTGCCGCCGGAGGCTACACCTTC
>TRBV20-1|TRBD2|few|TRBJ2-3
CSAPSGGAPLSTDTQYF
TGCAGTGCTCCTAGCGGGGGGGCCCCCCTCAGCACAGATACGCAGTATTTT
>TRBV12-3/TRBV12-4|TRBD2|few|TRBJ2-2
CASTYSGRGTGELFF
TGTGCCAGCACCTATAGCGGGAGGGGTACCGGGGAGCTGTTTTTT
>TRBV4-1|NA|NA|TRBJ1-2
CASSQEGQLYGYTF
TGCGCCAGCAGCCAAGAAGGACAGCTCTATGGCTACACCTTC
>TRBV12-3/TRBV12-4|TRBD1|many|TRBJ1-1
CASSLGTVNTEAFF
TGTGCCAGCAGTTTGGGGACAGTGAACACTGAAGCTTTCTTT
>TRBV12-5|TRBD2|NA|TRBJ2-1
CASGLIWAGGSSYNEQFF
TGTGCTAGTGGTTTGATATGGGCGGGGGGAAGCTCCTACAATGAGCAGTTCTTC
>TRBV19|NA|NA|TRBJ2-5
CATAGGAGKRSETQYF
TGTGCCACAGCAGGGGGGGCAGGGAAGAGGTCAGAGACCCAGTACTTC